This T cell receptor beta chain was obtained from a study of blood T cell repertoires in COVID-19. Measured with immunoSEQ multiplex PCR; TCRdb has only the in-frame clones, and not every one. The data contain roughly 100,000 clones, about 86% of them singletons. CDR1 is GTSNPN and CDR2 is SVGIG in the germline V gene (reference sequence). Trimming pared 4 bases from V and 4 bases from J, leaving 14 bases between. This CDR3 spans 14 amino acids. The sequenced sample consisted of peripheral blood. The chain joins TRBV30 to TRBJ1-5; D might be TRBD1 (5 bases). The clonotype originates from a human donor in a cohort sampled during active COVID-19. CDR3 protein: CAWNSDSLNQPQHF. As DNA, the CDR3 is TGTGCCTGGAACTCCGACAGTCTTAATCAGCCCCAGCATTTT.